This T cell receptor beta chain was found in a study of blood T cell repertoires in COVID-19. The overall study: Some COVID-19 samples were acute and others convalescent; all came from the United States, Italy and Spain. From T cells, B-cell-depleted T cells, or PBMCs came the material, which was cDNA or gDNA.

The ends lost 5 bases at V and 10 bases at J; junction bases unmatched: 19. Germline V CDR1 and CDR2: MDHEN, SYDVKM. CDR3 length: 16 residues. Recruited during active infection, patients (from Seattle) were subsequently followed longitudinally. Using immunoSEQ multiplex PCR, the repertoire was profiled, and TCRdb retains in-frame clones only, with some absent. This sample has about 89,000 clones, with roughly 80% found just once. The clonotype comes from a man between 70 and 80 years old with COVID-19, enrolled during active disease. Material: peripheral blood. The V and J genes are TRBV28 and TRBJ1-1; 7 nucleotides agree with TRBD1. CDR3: CASSLGSGQARRGAFF. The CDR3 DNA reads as TGTGCCAGCAGTCTAGGATCTGGACAGGCGCGCAGGGGAGCTTTCTTT. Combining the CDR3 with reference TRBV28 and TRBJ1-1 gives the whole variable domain DVKVTQSSRYLVKRTGEKVFLECVQDMDHENMFWYRQDPGLGLRLIYFSYDVKMKEKGDIPEGYSVSREKKERFSLILESASTNQTSMYLCASSLGSGQARRGAFFGQGTRLTVV.